This T cell receptor beta chain is from a study of blood T cell repertoires in COVID-19. About the research overall: Acute-phase and convalescent COVID-19 samples originated in the United States, Italy and Spain. T cells, B-cell-depleted T cells, or PBMCs provided the cDNA or gDNA that served as material.

V was cut by 7 bases and J by 2 bases, with 21 bases left in between. This CDR3 contains 16 residues. CDR1 and CDR2 (germline): SGHRS, YFSETQ. Original handling: Researchers report that nucleated cell counts were estimated from reference gene primer amplification. Repertoires were generated with immunoSEQ multiplex PCR, while TCRdb's copy carries only in-frame clones and drops some. V and J calls and clone size come straight from that table; D and trimming were deduced from the DNA. The sample holds about 150,000 clones, less than 95% seen once. The sequencing input was peripheral blood. The genes are TRBV5-1 and TRBJ1-2, with D hard to call. This receptor was taken from a man between 50 and 59 years old with acute or convalescent COVID-19. The CDR3 protein is CASGLPRGFLNYGYTF. Here the CDR3 DNA reads TGCGCCAGCGGGCTGCCACGGGGTTTCCTCAACTATGGCTACACCTTC.